This T cell receptor (beta chain) was recorded in a study of cytotoxic CD8 clonotypes in ibrutinib-treated CLL. The repertoire was sequenced with immunoSEQ multiplex PCR; TCRdb's copy has only in-frame clones and lacks some. The sample holds about 300,000 clones; around 69% are singletons and the top ten take about 5.3%. The CDR3 contains 17 residues. Per the germline V gene, CDR1 is SGHDT and CDR2 is YYEEEE. J gave up 1 base and V 4 bases, and 9 bases lay outside the gene matches. This sequence originates from a human donor with chronic lymphocytic leukemia. This sample comprised PBMCs, obtained at disease progression, from a patient treated with ibrutinib. This chain uses TRBV5-6 with TRBJ1-5; 9 bases align to TRBD1. In DNA form, the CDR3 reads TGTGCCAGCAGCGGAGGACAGGGGAAGAGGAGCAATCAGCCCCAGCATTTT. Encoded protein: CASSGGQGKRSNQPQHF.